This T cell receptor beta chain was sequenced during a study of control samples from healthy donors and cancer patients. The method was immunoSEQ multiplex PCR; TCRdb's version includes in-frame clones alone and lacks a portion of them. This table has 100,000 to 150,000 clones, 92% appearing once. This receptor was taken from a man of 80 years or more with head and neck cancer. Sequencing input: PBMCs.

CDR3 sequence: CASGPGGGPEAFF. CDR3 nucleotides: TGTGCTAGTGGCCCAGGTGGCGGGCCTGAAGCTTTCTTT. This chain joins TRBV12-5 and TRBJ1-1; D ambiguous. In germline, CDR1 is LGHNT, CDR2 FRNRAP. V was pared by 6 bases and J by 6 bases, with 14 bases between. The CDR3 loop spans 13 amino acids.